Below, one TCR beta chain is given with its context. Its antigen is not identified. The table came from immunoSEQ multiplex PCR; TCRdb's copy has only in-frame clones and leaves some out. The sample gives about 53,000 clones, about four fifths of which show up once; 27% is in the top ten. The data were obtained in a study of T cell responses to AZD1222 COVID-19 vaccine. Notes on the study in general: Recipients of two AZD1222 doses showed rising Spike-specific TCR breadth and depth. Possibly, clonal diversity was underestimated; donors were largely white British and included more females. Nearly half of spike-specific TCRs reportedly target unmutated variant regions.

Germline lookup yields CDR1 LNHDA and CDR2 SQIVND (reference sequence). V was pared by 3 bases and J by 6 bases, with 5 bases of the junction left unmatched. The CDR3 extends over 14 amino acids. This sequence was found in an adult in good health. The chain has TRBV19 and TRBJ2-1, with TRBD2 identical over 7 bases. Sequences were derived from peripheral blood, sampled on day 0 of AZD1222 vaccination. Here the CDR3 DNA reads TGTGCCAGTAGTATGACGCGGGAGAGCAATGAGCAGTTCTTC. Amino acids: CASSMTRESNEQFF.